A single sample is the source of the 7 T cell receptor beta chains below, sequenced in a study of cytomegalovirus exposure and HLA in healthy donors. PCR used 60 Vbeta primers and 13 Jbeta primers. The data were produced by immunoSEQ multiplex PCR, yet TCRdb's version contains in-frame clones alone and is incomplete. The table lists hundreds of thousands of clones, over 65% of them singletons. The sequenced material came from PBMCs. The receptors here all came from a man aged 18 to 30 in good health and CMV-seronegative.

The CDR3 DNA is TGTGCCATCAGTGGAGGAGGGGGCCCTGAAGCTTTCTTT. Protein: CAISGGGGPEAFF. The rearrangement uses TRBV10-3 and TRBJ1-1; 7 bases are shared with TRBD1. This CDR3 comprises 13 residues. Looked up from germline, CDR1 is ENHRY and CDR2 is SYGVKD. Trimming cost V 4 bases and J 6 bases; bases outside gene matches: 5.

The chain combines TRBV29-1 with TRBJ1-6, with a tentative D call TRBD1 (6 bases). With 3 bases removed from V and 10 bases from J, the gap between germline ends came to 25 bases. This CDR3 is 17 amino acids long. Per germline, CDR1 SQVTM and CDR2 ANQGSEA. The chain's CDR3 is CSVDLTGQSRIASPLHF. CDR3 sequence (DNA): TGCAGCGTTGATCTAACGGGACAATCCAGGATAGCGTCACCCCTCCACTTT.

The chain joins TRBV9 to TRBJ2-7, with 9 bases matching TRBD2. Germline CDR1 is SGDLS and CDR2 is YYNGEE. The CDR3 is 15 amino acids. The junction had 8 bases not matched to a gene; V was cut back by 0 bases and J by 7 bases. The CDR3 sequence is CASSVVPSGTAEQYF. The DNA for the CDR3 is TGTGCCAGCAGCGTAGTTCCTAGCGGGACGGCGGAGCAGTACTTC.

This rearrangement joins TRBV2 to TRBJ2-3, with 9 bases that match TRBD2. The CDR3 has 14 residues. CDR1 SNHLY and CDR2 FYNNEI come from the germline V gene. V gave up 11 bases and J gave up 3 bases; unmatched junction bases: 9. In nucleotides, the CDR3 is TGTGCCTCGACCCGGCGGGAGGGAACAGATACGCAGTATTTT. Translated, it gives CASTRREGTDTQYF.

This chain uses TRBV11-2 with TRBJ2-7, with 10 bases aligning to TRBD2. J gave up 6 bases and V 1 base, and 6 bases lay outside the gene matches. Germline values: CDR1 SGHAT, CDR2 FQNNGV. The CDR3 runs to 15 residues. This chain's CDR3 is CASSLGDTSGTEQYF. The CDR3 coding sequence is TGTGCCAGCAGCTTAGGAGACACTAGCGGGACCGAGCAGTACTTC.

This rearrangement joins TRBV6-1 to TRBJ1-5; maybe TRBD1 (5 bases). Germline values: CDR1 MNHNS, CDR2 SASEGT. The CDR3 is made up of 14 amino acids. Between the trimmed V and J ends, which lost 7 bases and 2 bases, there was a span of 12 bases. CDR3 in DNA: TGTGCCAGCAAGATAGGGGTTGGCAATCAGCCCCAGCATTTT. It encodes CASKIGVGNQPQHF.

CDR3 loop: CASSYSDEQFF. The DNA of the CDR3 is TGTGCCAGCAGCTATTCGGATGAGCAGTTCTTC. This chain connects TRBV7-9 to TRBJ2-1; D uncertain. Trimming took off 4 bases at V and 8 bases at J, with 6 bases between the two ends. Germline loops: CDR1 SEHNR, CDR2 FQNEAQ (reference sequence). This CDR3 contains 11 residues.